This T cell receptor beta chain comes out of a study of cytomegalovirus exposure and HLA in healthy donors. The PCR used 60 Vbeta and 13 Jbeta primers. Assay: immunoSEQ multiplex PCR; the TCRdb copy retains only in-frame clones and omits some. This sample carries approximately 190,000 clones, 80% to 85% of them seen once, and the ten largest clones take less than 0.85%. The TCR originated in a young woman in good health and CMV-seronegative. Specimen: PBMCs.

The CDR3 loop is CASSPGTGGTEAFF. The CDR3 region has the DNA TGTGCCAGCTCACCCGGGACAGGGGGCACTGAAGCTTTCTTT. This rearrangement joins TRBV18 to TRBJ1-1, with 11 bases lining up with TRBD1. Germline CDR1 and CDR2: KGHSH and LQKENI. The CDR3 length is 14 residues. J gave up 4 bases and V 3 bases, and 1 base lay outside the gene matches.